These T cell receptor beta chains were read from a single sample in a study of cytomegalovirus exposure and HLA in healthy donors. Clones were read by immunoSEQ multiplex PCR, and TCRdb kept only the in-frame ones, dropping some. The sample lists roughly 100,000 clones; about 16% were seen once. The material sequenced was PBMCs. The receptors shown here come from a female donor in good health and CMV-seronegative. The CDR3 runs from the conserved cysteine through the conserved F or W. D genes are given only for firm matches. Size values are once, few and many counts, or a class for expanded clones, and some rows have none.

CDR3 length: 14; clone size: NA; V gene: TRBV28; J gene: TRBJ1-2; D gene: NA; CDR3 DNA: TGTGCCAGCAGTTTAGGTGCGGCAGGGCTTGGCTACACCTTC; CDR3 protein: CASSLGAAGLGYTF
CDR3 length: 15; clone size: few; V gene: TRBV5-1; J gene: TRBJ2-4; D gene: NA; CDR3 DNA: TGCGCCAGCAGCGACGAACAGGGAGCCAAAAACATTCAGTACTTC; CDR3 protein: CASSDEQGAKNIQYF
CDR3 length: 14; clone size: NA; V gene: TRBV19; J gene: TRBJ1-5; D gene: NA; CDR3 DNA: TGTGCCAGTAGTTTGACAGGTGGCAATCAGCCCCAGCATTTT; CDR3 protein: CASSLTGGNQPQHF
CDR3 length: 17; clone size: few; V gene: TRBV27; J gene: TRBJ2-7; D gene: NA; CDR3 DNA: TGTGCCAGCAGTTTCTGGTCAGGGGCCGCCAGCCCTTACGAGCAGTACTTC; CDR3 protein: CASSFWSGAASPYEQYF
CDR3 length: 13; clone size: few; V gene: TRBV5-6; J gene: TRBJ2-5; D gene: NA; CDR3 DNA: TGTGCCAGCAGCTTGGCTGGGGCCGAGACCCAGTACTTC; CDR3 protein: CASSLAGAETQYF
CDR3 length: 13; clone size: NA; V gene: TRBV4-3; J gene: TRBJ2-7; D gene: NA; CDR3 DNA: TGCGCCAGCAGCCAAGATAATAGGGGCGAGCAGTACTTC; CDR3 protein: CASSQDNRGEQYF
CDR3 length: 13; clone size: NA; V gene: TRBV7-2; J gene: TRBJ2-5; D gene: NA; CDR3 DNA: TGTGCCAGCAGCTTAATGGTTGAGGAGACCCAGTACTTC; CDR3 protein: CASSLMVEETQYF
CDR3 length: 14; clone size: NA; V gene: TRBV4-3; J gene: TRBJ1-2; D gene: NA; CDR3 DNA: TGCGCCAGCAGCCAAGGGACAGCCAACTATGGCTACACCTTC; CDR3 protein: CASSQGTANYGYTF
CDR3 length: 13; clone size: NA; V gene: TRBV5-1; J gene: TRBJ1-2; D gene: NA; CDR3 DNA: TGCGCCAGCAGAATGGAAGACATCCGTGGCTACACCTTC; CDR3 protein: CASRMEDIRGYTF
CDR3 length: 16; clone size: few; V gene: TRBV13; J gene: TRBJ2-7; D gene: NA; CDR3 DNA: TGTGCCAGCAGCTTGGCAGGTCCCCTGAGCTCCTACGAGCAGTACTTC; CDR3 protein: CASSLAGPLSSYEQYF
CDR3 length: 13; clone size: NA; V gene: TRBV10-3; J gene: TRBJ1-1; D gene: TRBD1; CDR3 DNA: TGTGCCATCAGGGGGACAGGGTCAACTGAAGCTTTCTTT; CDR3 protein: CAIRGTGSTEAFF
CDR3 length: 14; clone size: few; V gene: TRBV9; J gene: TRBJ1-5; D gene: TRBD1; CDR3 DNA: TGTGCCAGCAGCTCTACAGGGGCAGGACAGCCCCAGCATTTT; CDR3 protein: CASSSTGAGQPQHF
CDR3 length: 14; clone size: NA; V gene: TRBV13; J gene: TRBJ2-5; D gene: NA; CDR3 DNA: TGTGCCAGCAGCTTAGACCCACTCCAAGAGACCCAGTACTTC; CDR3 protein: CASSLDPLQETQYF
CDR3 length: 15; clone size: NA; V gene: TRBV6-1; J gene: TRBJ1-6; D gene: NA; CDR3 DNA: TGTGCCAGCAGTGAAATTATAGCCGCTGAGTCACCCCTCCACTTT; CDR3 protein: CASSEIIAAESPLHF
CDR3 length: 13; clone size: NA; V gene: TRBV6-1; J gene: TRBJ1-2; D gene: NA; CDR3 DNA: TGTGCCAGCAGCCCCTTGGGTCACTATGGCTACCCCTTC; CDR3 protein: CASSPLGHYGYPF
CDR3 length: 15; clone size: NA; V gene: TRBV11-2; J gene: TRBJ2-3; D gene: TRBD2; CDR3 DNA: TGTGCCAGCAGCCGGCGGGAGTCGGGCACAGATACGCAGTATTTT; CDR3 protein: CASSRRESGTDTQYF
CDR3 length: 16; clone size: few; V gene: TRBV9; J gene: TRBJ2-7; D gene: NA; CDR3 DNA: TGTGCCAGCAGCGTAGGGGGAGGGGGGGACTCCTACGAGCAGTACTTC; CDR3 protein: CASSVGGGGDSYEQYF
CDR3 length: 15; clone size: few; V gene: TRBV25-1; J gene: TRBJ2-7; D gene: TRBD1; CDR3 DNA: TGTGCCAGCAGTGAATTGGGGGACAGGGGGGACGAGCAGTACTTC; CDR3 protein: CASSELGDRGDEQYF
CDR3 length: 13; clone size: NA; V gene: TRBV9; J gene: TRBJ2-4; D gene: TRBD1; CDR3 DNA: TGTGCCAGCAGCATAGACAGGGGTAACATTCAGTACTTC; CDR3 protein: CASSIDRGNIQYF
CDR3 length: 15; clone size: NA; V gene: TRBV6-5; J gene: TRBJ2-4; D gene: TRBD2; CDR3 DNA: TGTGCCAGCAGTTACGACTCGGGGGGGCCTGACATTCAGTACTTC; CDR3 protein: CASSYDSGGPDIQYF
CDR3 length: 13; clone size: NA; V gene: TRBV2; J gene: TRBJ1-2; D gene: TRBD1; CDR3 DNA: TGTGCCAGCAGTGAATACAGGGGTGATGGCTACACCTTC; CDR3 protein: CASSEYRGDGYTF
CDR3 length: 16; clone size: NA; V gene: TRBV6-1; J gene: TRBJ2-2; D gene: NA; CDR3 DNA: TGTGCCAGCAGTGATTTTAGGGGATCGAACACCGGGGAGCTGTTTTTT; CDR3 protein: CASSDFRGSNTGELFF